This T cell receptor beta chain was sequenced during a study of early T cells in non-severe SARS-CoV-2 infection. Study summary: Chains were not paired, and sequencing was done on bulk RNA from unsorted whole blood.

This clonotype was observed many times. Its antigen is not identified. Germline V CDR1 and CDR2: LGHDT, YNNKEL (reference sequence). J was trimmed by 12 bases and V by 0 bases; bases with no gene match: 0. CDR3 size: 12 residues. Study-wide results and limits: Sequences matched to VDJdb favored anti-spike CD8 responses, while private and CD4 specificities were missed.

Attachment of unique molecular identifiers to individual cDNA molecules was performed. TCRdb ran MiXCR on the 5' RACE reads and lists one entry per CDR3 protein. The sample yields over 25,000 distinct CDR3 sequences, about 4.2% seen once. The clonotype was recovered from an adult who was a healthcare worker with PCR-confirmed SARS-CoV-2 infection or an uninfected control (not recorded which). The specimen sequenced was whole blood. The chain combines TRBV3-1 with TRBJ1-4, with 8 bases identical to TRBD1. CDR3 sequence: CASSQEDRELFF. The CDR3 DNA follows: TGTGCCAGCAGCCAAGAGGACAGGGAACTGTTTTTT.